This TCR beta chain was recorded in a study of CD8 T cells in ankylosing spondylitis. Findings and caveats of the study: The disease-linked clones had a CD8+ phenotype and low blood frequencies.

Concerning this clonotype itself: Antigen specificity is unknown.

TCRdb re-called the 5' RACE reads with MiXCR, one entry per CDR3 protein. The sample records fewer than 350,000 distinct CDR3 sequences, approximately 10% being singletons. The sequence came from a female donor with ankylosing spondylitis or in good health (not recorded which). The sample taken for sequencing was blood, either unsorted or a sorted T cell fraction (not recorded which).

CDR3: CATASGGIGTGELFF. CDR3 coding DNA: TGTGCCACCGCTAGCGGCGGCATCGGAACCGGGGAGCTGTTTTTT. J is TRBJ2-2 and V is TRBV15; 7 bases map to TRBD2. CDR1 and CDR2 (germline): LNHNV, YYDKDF (reference sequence). The CDR3 consists of 15 residues. Trimming at V came to 8 bases and at J to 5 bases, leaving 11 bases not matched to a gene.